This T cell receptor (beta chain) came from a study of T cell changes during pregnancy in multiple sclerosis. The ends were cut back, 7 bases at V and 0 bases at J, with 14 bases in the middle. Germline V lookup: CDR1 SGHRS, CDR2 YFSETQ. The length of the CDR3 is 14 residues. Assay: immunoSEQ multiplex PCR; the TCRdb copy retains only in-frame clones and omits some. The sample yields about 43,000 clones, just over 90% seen once. The rearrangement joins TRBV5-1 to TRBJ2-7; D may be TRBD2 (5 bases). The specimen sequenced was PBMCs (not recorded whether the cells were cultured). The receptor was derived from a female donor with multiple sclerosis, enrolled in a pregnancy study. This CDR3 reads CASGSSGRSYEQYF. CDR3 nucleotides: TGCGCCAGCGGGAGTTCAGGCCGCTCCTACGAGCAGTACTTC.